This T cell receptor (beta chain) originates from a study of cytomegalovirus exposure and HLA in healthy donors. A word on this clone: Its antigen is unidentified.

Study observations and caveats: Prior analysis indicated that the majority of TCR beta V segments exhibited productivity approximately 87% or approximately 30% of the time. Per a later analysis, HLA-associated TCR beta chains showed more clonal expansion than other, equally common TCR beta chains.

The PCR made use of 60 Vbeta and 13 Jbeta primers. Per the study methods: A later analysis tallied 80 million to 100 million unique TCR beta chains, around 11 million of them shared. The table came from immunoSEQ multiplex PCR; TCRdb's copy has only in-frame clones and leaves some out. Clonal size and the V and J genes are those of that table, whereas D and trimming came from the DNA. The sample lists about 100,000 clones, 75% to 90% occurring once. V trimming: 3 bases; J trimming: 7 bases; junction bases outside the gene matches: 8. Germline V CDR1 and CDR2: KGHSH, LQKENI. The CDR3 is 14 amino acids.

The V and J genes are TRBV18 and TRBJ1-1; TRBD1 agrees at 7 bases. The source is a man between 40 and 49 years old in good health and CMV-seronegative. Sequencing used PBMCs. DNA of the CDR3: TGTGCCAGCTCACCCATTGGACAGGCACGTGAAGCTTTCTTT. It encodes CASSPIGQAREAFF.